Below, 26 T cell receptor beta chains from the same sample are listed, as sequenced in a study of blood T cell repertoires in COVID-19 (dated by TCRdb to the early 2020s). Libraries were built with the immunoSEQ multiplex PCR assay. TCRdb carries this immuneACCESS record with in-frame sequences only. Its versions omit some clonotypes, under half of them owing to an unresolved V gene in the studies checked, with the rest unexplained. A total of 430,000 or so clones appear in this sample, 80% to 90% of them only once. 0.7% to 1% of the sample rests with the top ten. The sequenced material came from peripheral blood. All receptors come from a young man with COVID-19, enrolled during active disease.

The V gene is TRBV27, the J gene TRBJ2-7; D not certain. This CDR3 spans 13 amino acids. Germline CDR1 is MNHEY and CDR2 is SMNVEV (reference sequence). Trimming pared 4 bases from V and 0 bases from J, leaving 7 bases between. Here the CDR3 DNA reads TGTGCCAGCAGTTGGCGGATCTCCTACGAGCAGTACTTC. Residues: CASSWRISYEQYF.

The rearrangement uses TRBV7-6 and TRBJ2-2; D is perhaps TRBD2 (6 bases). CDR3 length: 19 amino acids. Germline CDR1 and CDR2: SGHVS and FNYEAQ. V lost 2 bases, J lost 7 bases, and 26 bases lay in between. Written as DNA, the CDR3 is TGTGCCAGCAGCTTATGGCGGGGAGAGTCACTGGGCGAAAGCGGGGAGCTGTTTTTT. It specifies CASSLWRGESLGESGELFF. The complete variable domain, with remaining parts taken from reference TRBV7-6 and TRBJ2-2, reads GAGVSQSPRYKVTKRGQDVALRCDPISGHVSLYWYRQALGQGPEFLTYFNYEAQQDKSGLPNDRFSAERPEGSISTLTIQRTEQRDSAMYRCASSLWRGESLGESGELFFGEGSRLTVL.

The table lists this clone with a count of one. This chain connects TRBV3-1 (or the pseudogene TRBV3-2) to TRBJ2-7; 9 bases line up with TRBD2. The CDR3 runs to 17 residues. In germline, CDR1 is LGHDT, CDR2 YNNKEL (reference sequence). The V segment lost 3 bases and the J segment 2 bases; nucleotides outside the gene matches: 11. Written as DNA, the CDR3 is TGTGCCAGCAGCCAGAGTAGCGGGAGCCCGAGTCCCTACGAGCAGTACTTC. Translating it yields CASSQSSGSPSPYEQYF.

V usage is TRBV18 and J usage is TRBJ1-4; D gene uncertain. There are 13 residues in the CDR3. Germline lookup yields CDR1 KGHSH and CDR2 LQKENI. Trimming pared 3 bases from V and 7 bases from J, leaving 9 bases between. The CDR3: CASSPRRGEKLFF. The CDR3 nucleotides are TGTGCCAGCTCACCCCGACGAGGTGAAAAACTGTTTTTT.

This clone turned up a few times. The chain joins TRBV5-1 to TRBJ1-6; a possible D gene is TRBD1 (6 bases). The CDR3 is 14 amino acids. V was clipped by 4 bases and J by 10 bases, with 15 bases between them. Germline-derived CDR1 and CDR2 are SGHRS and YFSETQ. The CDR3: CASSLMGGASPLHF. CDR3 bases: TGCGCCAGCAGCCTTATGGGGGGGGCGTCACCCCTCCACTTT.

The V call is TRBV10-1, the J call TRBJ2-1; tentative D call: TRBD2 (6 bases). V was cut by 10 bases and J by 8 bases, with 24 bases left in between. Germline assignment: CDR1 WNHNN and CDR2 SYGVQD (reference sequence). The CDR3 sequence is 15 residues long. Here the CDR3 DNA reads TGCGCCATCCCTGGGGGGAACCCCTACATCGATGAGCAGTTCTTC. It is translated as CAIPGGNPYIDEQFF.

The chain has TRBV5-1 and TRBJ2-5; a possible D gene is TRBD2 (5 bases). Germline V gene lookup returns CDR1 SGHRS and CDR2 YFSETQ. With 5 bases removed from V and 1 base from J, the gap between germline ends came to 9 bases. The CDR3 is 13 residues long. The CDR3 sequence is CASSPSGQETQYF. In DNA, the CDR3 is TGCGCCAGCAGTCCGAGCGGCCAAGAGACCCAGTACTTC.

The chain uses TRBV7-9 and TRBJ2-5, with a tentative D call TRBD1 (5 bases). The ends were cut back, 5 bases at V and 2 bases at J, with 12 bases in the middle. The CDR3 sequence is 14 residues long. CDR1 and CDR2 (germline): SEHNR, FQNEAQ (reference sequence). The CDR3 spells CASSQGQKQETQYF. Here the CDR3 DNA reads TGTGCCAGCAGCCAAGGACAAAAGCAAGAGACCCAGTACTTC.

The rearrangement uses TRBV24-1 and TRBJ2-1; 12 bases agree with TRBD1. V dropped 3 bases and J dropped 7; count of bases not matched to a gene: 6. The CDR3 sequence is 16 residues long. Germline V gives CDR1 KGHDR, CDR2 SFDVKD. The CDR3 protein is CATSDPGQGAINEQFF. The CDR3 DNA reads as TGTGCCACCAGTGATCCGGGACAGGGGGCTATAAATGAGCAGTTCTTC.

In this sample, this clone turned up once. The chain has TRBV28 and TRBJ1-4; no clear D gene. V was shortened by 5 bases and J by 4 bases, with 2 bases between the two germline ends. The CDR3 is made up of 11 amino acids. In germline, CDR1 is MDHEN, CDR2 SYDVKM. The CDR3 loop reads CASSLNEKLFF. CDR3 coding DNA: TGTGCCAGCAGTCTTAATGAAAAACTGTTTTTT.

This chain joins TRBV20-1 and TRBJ2-1; 7 bases agree with TRBD2. The CDR3 has 11 amino acids. CDR1 and CDR2 (germline): DFQATT, SNEGSKA (reference sequence). V was pared by 6 bases and J by 9 bases, with 5 bases of the junction left unmatched. The CDR3: CSAPLAVEQFF. Written as DNA, the CDR3 is TGCAGTGCACCTCTAGCGGTTGAGCAGTTCTTC.

V and J are TRBV10-2 and TRBJ1-3, with TRBD1 matching over 11 bases. The germline gives CDR1 WSHSY, CDR2 SAAADI. The CDR3 covers 18 residues. J was trimmed by 0 bases and V by 6 bases; bases with no gene match: 10. The CDR3 sequence: CASRGGQGASYSGNTIYF. As DNA, the CDR3 is TGCGCCAGCAGGGGCGGACAGGGGGCGTCCTACTCTGGAAACACCATATATTTT.

Comment on this clone: Distinct nucleotide sequences in the sample also encode this CDR3. The V gene is TRBV2, the J gene TRBJ2-5; D remains unclear. The CDR3 is made up of 12 amino acids. Trimming removed 2 bases from V and 4 bases from J, with 5 bases in between. The germline V gene has CDR1 SNHLY and CDR2 FYNNEI. As DNA, the CDR3 is TGTGCCAGCAGTGAAAGAGGAGAGACCCAGTACTTC. Translated, it gives CASSERGETQYF.

The chain uses TRBV10-3 and TRBJ2-1; D might be TRBD2 (7 bases). Trimming left V 9 bases short and J 7 bases short, with 16 bases between. The CDR3 has 13 residues. Germline-derived CDR1 and CDR2 are ENHRY and SYGVKD. The CDR3 protein is CAIFGLGGNEQFF. The CDR3 DNA sequence: TGTGCCATATTTGGACTAGGGGGGAATGAGCAGTTCTTC.

V gene TRBV5-1 combines with J gene TRBJ2-5, with D hard to call. The CDR3 has 14 amino acids. The V and J ends lost 0 bases and 7 bases respectively, with 13 bases between them. CDR1 and CDR2 (germline): SGHRS, YFSETQ. The DNA of the CDR3 is TGCGCCAGCAGCTTGGACGAGGTTTCAAGGACCCAGTACTTC. This gives the protein CASSLDEVSRTQYF.

This chain joins TRBV5-1 and TRBJ2-1; tentatively, D is TRBD2 (7 bases). V shed 6 bases and J shed 4 bases, with 14 bases lying between them. Germline CDR1 is SGHRS and CDR2 is YFSETQ. The CDR3 is made up of 14 amino acids. The CDR3 spells CASTSRGAYNEQFF. CDR3 sequence (DNA): TGCGCCAGCACCTCCCGGGGGGCTTACAATGAGCAGTTCTTC.

Points on this clone: The sample carries other DNA sequences with the same CDR3. V and J are TRBV3-1 (or the pseudogene TRBV3-2) and TRBJ2-1, with 10 bases identical to TRBD2. Germline CDR1 is LGHDT and CDR2 is YNNKEL (reference sequence). There are 15 residues in the CDR3. J was trimmed by 4 bases and V by 0 bases; bases with no gene match: 0. CDR3 loop: CASSQEAGGYNEQFF. The CDR3 coding sequence is TGTGCCAGCAGCCAAGAAGCGGGAGGGTACAATGAGCAGTTCTTC.

Only one count was recorded for this clone. This sequence joins TRBV27 and TRBJ2-5; TRBD1 matches at 7 bases. Per the germline V gene, CDR1 is MNHEY and CDR2 is SMNVEV (reference sequence). This CDR3 has 16 residues. Trimming at V came to 6 bases and at J to 2 bases, leaving 12 bases not matched to a gene. This CDR3 is CASSHRQGSVQETQYF. The CDR3 region has the DNA TGTGCCAGCAGCCATAGACAGGGATCGGTACAAGAGACCCAGTACTTC.

The chain employs TRBV5-1 and TRBJ1-1, with 8 bases fitting TRBD1. The ends lost 4 bases at V and 5 bases at J; junction bases unmatched: 10. The CDR3 contains 15 residues. CDR1 and CDR2 from the germline V gene are SGHRS and YFSETQ. CDR3 region: CASSDRTGMGTEAFF. The CDR3 DNA reads as TGCGCCAGCAGCGACCGGACAGGGATGGGAACTGAAGCTTTCTTT.

This clone appeared a single time. This rearrangement joins TRBV6-5 to TRBJ1-2; the match to TRBD1 covers 7 bases. The trim removed 6 bases at V and 8 bases at J, leaving 6 bases unmatched. There are 12 residues in the CDR3. Looked up from germline, CDR1 is MNHEY and CDR2 is SVGAGI. CDR3 sequence: CASSRTGWGYTF. The CDR3 DNA sequence: TGTGCCAGCAGCCGGACAGGTTGGGGCTACACCTTC.

This CDR3 reads CASSSAGNTGELFF. The CDR3 DNA sequence: TGTGCCAGCAGCTCCGCGGGGAACACCGGGGAGCTGTTTTTT. The V call is TRBV7-2, the J call TRBJ2-2; possible D gene TRBD2, 5 bases. There are 14 residues in the CDR3. V was shortened by 4 bases and J by 1 base, with 7 bases between the two germline ends. Germline values: CDR1 SGHTA, CDR2 FQGNSA. Drawing the rest from reference TRBV7-2 and TRBJ2-2, the complete variable domain is GAGVSQSPSNKVTEKGKDVELRCDPISGHTALYWYRQSLGQGLEFLIYFQGNSAPDKSGLPSDRFSAERTGGSVSTLTIQRTQQEDSAVYLCASSSAGNTGELFFGEGSRLTVL.

The rearrangement uses TRBV6-5 and TRBJ2-4; D unresolved. With 5 bases removed from V and 7 bases from J, the gap between germline ends came to 18 bases. CDR1 is MNHEY, CDR2 SVGAGI, per germline. The CDR3 is made up of 15 amino acids. Here the CDR3 reads CASSKSTPGPNIQYF. Written as DNA, the CDR3 is TGTGCCAGCAGTAAGTCGACCCCGGGTCCCAACATTCAGTACTTC.

The V call is TRBV7-9, the J call TRBJ1-1; 7 nucleotides align to TRBD1. The ends lost 2 bases at V and 3 bases at J; junction bases unmatched: 3. The CDR3 has 14 residues. Per germline, CDR1 SEHNR and CDR2 FQNEAQ (reference sequence). CDR3 sequence: CASSLRQGDTEAFF. CDR3 in DNA: TGTGCCAGCAGCTTACGACAGGGCGACACTGAAGCTTTCTTT.

The chain has TRBV5-6 and TRBJ2-7, with TRBD2 identical over 7 bases. Germline loops: CDR1 SGHDT, CDR2 YYEEEE. This CDR3 has 13 residues. The V segment lost 4 bases and the J segment 5 bases; nucleotides outside the gene matches: 6. This CDR3 reads CASSPGGSDEQYF. In DNA form, the CDR3 reads TGTGCCAGCAGCCCCGGGGGGTCGGACGAGCAGTACTTC.

V usage is TRBV9 and J usage is TRBJ2-2; 9 bases line up with TRBD1. This CDR3 is 15 amino acids long. V shed 5 bases and J 5 bases; nucleotides not matched to a gene: 7. Germline V gene sequence: CDR1 SGDLS, CDR2 YYNGEE. CDR3 sequence (DNA): TGTGCCAGCAGGGGGGACAGGGAGGTAACCGGGGAGCTGTTTTTT. It yields the protein CASRGDREVTGELFF.

The chain joins TRBV14 to TRBJ1-3, with D hard to call. There are 15 residues in the CDR3. V lost 1 base and J 0 bases, leaving 7 bases between the germline ends. Germline V gene lookup returns CDR1 SGHDN and CDR2 FVKESK. The CDR3 reads CASSQVQTSGNTIYF. The CDR3 DNA reads as TGTGCCAGCAGCCAAGTACAAACCTCTGGAAACACCATATATTTT. Variable domain in full (rest from reference TRBV14 and TRBJ1-3): EAGVTQFPSHSVIEKGQTVTLRCDPISGHDNLYWYRRVMGKEIKFLLHFVKESKQDESGMPNNRFLAERTGGTYSTLKVQPAELEDSGVYFCASSQVQTSGNTIYFGEGSWLTVV.